This T cell receptor beta chain was recorded in a study of T cells in Graves' hyperthyroidism and ophthalmopathy. RNA transcripts were the template for amplifying TCR beta CDR3 regions. In the first-round RT-PCR of the TCR CDR3, the HTBI primer set was used. Using its own MiXCR run on the multiplex PCR reads, TCRdb lists one record per CDR3 protein. The table has about 560,000 distinct CDR3 sequences, 16% seen once. Trimming left V 5 bases short and J 1 base short, with 8 bases between. Germline CDR1 is SEHNR and CDR2 is FQNEAQ (reference sequence). CDR3 size: 14 residues. The diagnoses drew upon clinical symptoms, serum thyroxine and TRAb, thyroid ultrasound and orbital computed tomography. This clonotype came up a few times.

The clonotype originates from a woman between 18 and 29 years old with Graves' hyperthyroidism. V usage is TRBV7-9 and J usage is TRBJ1-4; D gene uncertain. Sequenced material: blood. The CDR3: CASSPDGTNEKLFF. The CDR3, as DNA: TGTGCCAGCAGCCCCGACGGAACTAATGAAAAACTGTTTTTT.